Listed below are T cell receptor beta chains from one sample, sequenced in a study of blood T cells in healthy people across ages. Each CDR3 protein is one row after TCRdb ran MiXCR on the 5' RACE reads. There are hundreds of thousands of distinct CDR3 sequences in the sample; 40% to 45% occur only once, and 25% to 35% lies in the top ten. Sequencing was carried out using blood. Receptors originate from a man of 80 years or more in good health. CDR3s include the opening cysteine and the closing phenylalanine or tryptophan.

CDR3 protein: CASSVAGWGYNEQYF
J gene: TRBJ2-7
V gene: TRBV9

CDR3 protein: CASRVPERGRNEQFF
J gene: TRBJ2-1
V gene: TRBV5-1

CDR3 protein: CASSYTGGAYEQYF
J gene: TRBJ2-7
V gene: TRBV3-1

CDR3 protein: CAWEGDSPYGYTF
J gene: TRBJ1-2
V gene: TRBV30

CDR3 protein: CASSYSRGLYNEQFF
J gene: TRBJ2-1
V gene: TRBV6-2/TRBV6-3

CDR3 protein: CSATDTGNTEAFF
J gene: TRBJ1-1
V gene: TRBV20-1

CDR3 protein: CASTDTVSNQPQHF
J gene: TRBJ1-5
V gene: TRBV12-3/TRBV12-4

CDR3 protein: CASSQKGPPETQYF
J gene: NA
V gene: TRBV6-2/TRBV6-3

CDR3 protein: CASSYPGTVRRHTQYF
J gene: TRBJ2-3
V gene: TRBV6-2/TRBV6-3

CDR3 protein: CAISDGRGHNGYTF
J gene: TRBJ1-2
V gene: TRBV10-3

CDR3 protein: CASSLQEGITEAFF
J gene: TRBJ1-1
V gene: TRBV7-2

CDR3 protein: CASSQHYRTDNYGYTF
J gene: TRBJ1-2
V gene: TRBV4-3

CDR3 protein: CASSYSDRGRGYEQFF
J gene: TRBJ2-1
V gene: TRBV6-6

CDR3 protein: CASSEPGGSETQYF
J gene: TRBJ2-5
V gene: TRBV2

CDR3 protein: CASSPDKLNPPLHF
J gene: TRBJ1-6
V gene: TRBV3-1

CDR3 protein: CSAPSVRRGGYTF
J gene: TRBJ1-2
V gene: TRBV20-1

CDR3 protein: CASSLYLAGGYEQYF
J gene: TRBJ2-7
V gene: TRBV7-2

CDR3 protein: CASSLGSTGGGEQYF
J gene: TRBJ2-7
V gene: TRBV7-2

CDR3 protein: CASSRTGSSYNSPLHF
J gene: TRBJ1-6
V gene: TRBV6-5

CDR3 protein: CASSQESRVAGYEQYF
J gene: TRBJ2-7
V gene: TRBV4-2

CDR3 protein: CASSYSNAEQYF
J gene: TRBJ2-7
V gene: TRBV6-2/TRBV6-3

CDR3 protein: CASSLNEDKNIQYF
J gene: TRBJ2-4
V gene: TRBV7-6

CDR3 protein: CSAGAGAVKETQYF
J gene: TRBJ2-5
V gene: TRBV20-1

CDR3 protein: CSATGTGSSYSEQFF
J gene: TRBJ2-1
V gene: TRBV20-1

CDR3 protein: CASSLGRTIPYEQYF
J gene: TRBJ2-7
V gene: TRBV7-2

CDR3 protein: CASSGPVDRGVTYEQYF
J gene: TRBJ2-7
V gene: TRBV21-1